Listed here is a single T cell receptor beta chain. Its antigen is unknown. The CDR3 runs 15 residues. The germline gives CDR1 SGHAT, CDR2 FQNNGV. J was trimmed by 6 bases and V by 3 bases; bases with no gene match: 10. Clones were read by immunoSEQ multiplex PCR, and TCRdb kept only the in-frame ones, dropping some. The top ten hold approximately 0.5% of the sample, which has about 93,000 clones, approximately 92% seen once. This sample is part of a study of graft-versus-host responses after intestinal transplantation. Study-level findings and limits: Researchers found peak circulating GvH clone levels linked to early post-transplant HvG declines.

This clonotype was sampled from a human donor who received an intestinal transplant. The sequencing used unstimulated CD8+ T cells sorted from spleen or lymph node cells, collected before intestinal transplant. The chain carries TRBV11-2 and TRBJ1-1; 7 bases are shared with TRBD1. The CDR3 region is CASSFPNRGLPEAFF. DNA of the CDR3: TGTGCCAGCAGCTTTCCAAACAGGGGATTGCCTGAAGCTTTCTTT.